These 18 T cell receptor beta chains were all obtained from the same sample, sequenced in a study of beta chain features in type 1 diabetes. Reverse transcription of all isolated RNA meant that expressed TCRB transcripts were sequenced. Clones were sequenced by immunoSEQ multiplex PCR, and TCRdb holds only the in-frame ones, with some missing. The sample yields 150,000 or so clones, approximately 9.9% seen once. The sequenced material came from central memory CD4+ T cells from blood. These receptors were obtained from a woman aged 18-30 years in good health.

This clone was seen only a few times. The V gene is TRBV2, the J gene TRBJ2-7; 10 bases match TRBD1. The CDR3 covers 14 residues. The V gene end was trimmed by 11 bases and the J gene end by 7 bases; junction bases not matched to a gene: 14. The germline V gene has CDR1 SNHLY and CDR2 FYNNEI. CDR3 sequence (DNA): TGTGCCTCCCCCAAGCGGACAGGGGGAAGGGAGCAGTACTTC. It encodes CASPKRTGGREQYF. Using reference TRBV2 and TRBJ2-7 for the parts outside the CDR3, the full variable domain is EPEVTQTPSHQVTQMGQEVILRCVPISNHLYFYWYRQILGQKVEFLVSFYNNEISEKSEIFDDQFSVERPDGSNFTLKIRSTKLEDSAMYFCASPKRTGGREQYFGPGTRLTVT.

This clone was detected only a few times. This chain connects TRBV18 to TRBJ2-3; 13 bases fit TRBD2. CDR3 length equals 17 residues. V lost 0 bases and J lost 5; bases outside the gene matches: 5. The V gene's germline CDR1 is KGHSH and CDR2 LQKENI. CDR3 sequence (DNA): TGTGCCAGCTCACCACCCGGACTAGCGGGAGCCGTAGATACGCAGTATTTT. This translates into CASSPPGLAGAVDTQYF.

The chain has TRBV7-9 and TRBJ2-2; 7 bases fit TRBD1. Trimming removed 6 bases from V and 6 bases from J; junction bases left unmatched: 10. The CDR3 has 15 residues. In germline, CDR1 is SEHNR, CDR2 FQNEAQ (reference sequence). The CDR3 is CASRTQGKIAGELFF. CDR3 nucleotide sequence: TGTGCCAGCAGAACACAGGGGAAGATCGCCGGGGAGCTGTTTTTT.

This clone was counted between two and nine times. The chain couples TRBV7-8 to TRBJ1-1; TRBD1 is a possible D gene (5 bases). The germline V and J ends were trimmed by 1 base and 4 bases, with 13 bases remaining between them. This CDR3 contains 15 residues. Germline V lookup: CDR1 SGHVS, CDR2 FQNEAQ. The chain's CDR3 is CASSLGTSGVTEAFF. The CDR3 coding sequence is TGTGCCAGCAGCTTAGGGACCTCGGGGGTCACTGAAGCTTTCTTT.

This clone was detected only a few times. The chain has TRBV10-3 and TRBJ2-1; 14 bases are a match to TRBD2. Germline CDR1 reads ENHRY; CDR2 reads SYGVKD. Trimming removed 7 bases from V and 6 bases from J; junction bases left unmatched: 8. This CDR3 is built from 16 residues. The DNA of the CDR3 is TGTGCCATCACTCGTGGGACTAGCGGGGGCTCCAATGAGCAGTTCTTC. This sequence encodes CAITRGTSGGSNEQFF.

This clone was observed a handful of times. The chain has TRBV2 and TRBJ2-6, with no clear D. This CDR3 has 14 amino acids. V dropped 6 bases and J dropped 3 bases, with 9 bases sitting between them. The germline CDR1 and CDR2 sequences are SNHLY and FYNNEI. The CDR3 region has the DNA TGTGCCAGCAGCCCCCCCAATGGGGCCAACGTCCTGACTTTC. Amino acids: CASSPPNGANVLTF.

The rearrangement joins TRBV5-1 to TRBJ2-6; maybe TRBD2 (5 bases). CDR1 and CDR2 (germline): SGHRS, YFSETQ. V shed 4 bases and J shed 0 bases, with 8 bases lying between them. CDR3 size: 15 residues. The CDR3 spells CASSPGISGANVLTF. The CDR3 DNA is TGCGCCAGCAGCCCCGGGATCTCTGGGGCCAACGTCCTGACTTTC.

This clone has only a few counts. The CDR3 reads CASSPQRTGVHYGYTF. The CDR3 DNA reads as TGTGCCAGCTCACCACAAAGGACAGGGGTCCACTATGGCTACACCTTC. The chain recombines TRBV18 with TRBJ1-2; 9 nucleotides align to TRBD1. CDR1 KGHSH and CDR2 LQKENI come from the germline V gene. The junction had 6 bases not matched to a gene; V was cut back by 1 base and J by 3 bases. The CDR3 has 16 residues.

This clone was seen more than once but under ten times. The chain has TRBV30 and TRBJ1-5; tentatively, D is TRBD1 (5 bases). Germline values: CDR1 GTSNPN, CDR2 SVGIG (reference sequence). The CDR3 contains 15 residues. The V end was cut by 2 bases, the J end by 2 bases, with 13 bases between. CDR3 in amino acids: CAWSPFAGGNQPQHF. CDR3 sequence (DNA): TGTGCCTGGAGTCCTTTTGCGGGGGGCAATCAGCCCCAGCATTTT.

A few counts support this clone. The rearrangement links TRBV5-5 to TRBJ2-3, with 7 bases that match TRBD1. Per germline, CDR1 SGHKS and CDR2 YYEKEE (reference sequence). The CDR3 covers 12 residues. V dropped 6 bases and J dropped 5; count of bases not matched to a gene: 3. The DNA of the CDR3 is TGTGCCAGCATGTCAGGGGGAGATACGCAGTATTTT. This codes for CASMSGGDTQYF.

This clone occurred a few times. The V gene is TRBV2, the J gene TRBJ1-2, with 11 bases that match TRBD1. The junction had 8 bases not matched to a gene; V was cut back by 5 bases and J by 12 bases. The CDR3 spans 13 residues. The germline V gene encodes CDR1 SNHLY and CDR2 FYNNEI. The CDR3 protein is CASSTGQGAAHTF. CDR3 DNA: TGTGCCAGCAGTACCGGACAGGGGGCGGCCCACACCTTC.

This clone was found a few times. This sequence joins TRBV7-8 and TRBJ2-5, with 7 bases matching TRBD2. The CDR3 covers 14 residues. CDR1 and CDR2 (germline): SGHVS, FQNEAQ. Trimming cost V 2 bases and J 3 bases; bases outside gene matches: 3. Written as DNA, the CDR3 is TGTGCCAGCAGCTTATTTGGGGGGGAAGAGACCCAGTACTTC. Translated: CASSLFGGEETQYF.

CDR3 DNA sequence: TGTGCCAGCTCACCACCCTCCGGGGACAGGGGGAGTAGAGATGGCTACACCTTC. Translated: CASSPPSGDRGSRDGYTF. The chain couples TRBV18 to TRBJ1-2, with 11 bases fitting TRBD1. The CDR3 is 18 residues long. V lost 0 bases to trimming and J lost 6 bases; unmatched junction nucleotides: 12. Germline V CDR1 and CDR2: KGHSH, LQKENI.

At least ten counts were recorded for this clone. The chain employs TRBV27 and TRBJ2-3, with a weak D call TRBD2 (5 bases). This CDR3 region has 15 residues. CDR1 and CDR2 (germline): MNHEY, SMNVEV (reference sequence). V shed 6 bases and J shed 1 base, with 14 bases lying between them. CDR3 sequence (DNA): TGTGCCAGCAGCCGTCCTCTTAGCGGCACAGATACGCAGTATTTT. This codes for CASSRPLSGTDTQYF.

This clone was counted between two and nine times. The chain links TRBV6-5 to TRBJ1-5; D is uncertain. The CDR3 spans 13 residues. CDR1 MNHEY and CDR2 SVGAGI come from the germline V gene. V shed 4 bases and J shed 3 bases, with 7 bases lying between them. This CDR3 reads CASSWALNQPQHF. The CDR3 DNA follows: TGTGCCAGCAGTTGGGCCCTCAATCAGCCCCAGCATTTT.

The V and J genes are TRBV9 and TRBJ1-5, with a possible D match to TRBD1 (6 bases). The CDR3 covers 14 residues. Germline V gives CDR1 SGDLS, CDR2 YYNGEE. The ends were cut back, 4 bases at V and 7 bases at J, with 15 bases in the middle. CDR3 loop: CASSLEGERQPQHF. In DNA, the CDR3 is TGTGCCAGCAGCCTCGAGGGGGAGCGGCAGCCCCAGCATTTT.

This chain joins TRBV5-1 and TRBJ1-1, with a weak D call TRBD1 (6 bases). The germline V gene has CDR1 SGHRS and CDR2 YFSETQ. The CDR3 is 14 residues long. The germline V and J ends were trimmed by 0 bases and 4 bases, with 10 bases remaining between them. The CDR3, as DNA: TGCGCCAGCAGCTTGGGACAGGCGGGCACTGAAGCTTTCTTT. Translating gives CASSLGQAGTEAFF.

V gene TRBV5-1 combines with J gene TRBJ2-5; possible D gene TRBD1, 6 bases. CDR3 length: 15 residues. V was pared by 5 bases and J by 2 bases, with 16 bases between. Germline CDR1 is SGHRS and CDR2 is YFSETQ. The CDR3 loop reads CASSRTGQQQETQYF. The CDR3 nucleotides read TGCGCCAGCAGTCGTACCGGACAGCAACAAGAGACCCAGTACTTC.